This entry is about one TCR beta chain. The sample originates from a study of blood T cell repertoires in COVID-19. Participants came from under 30 US areas, aged roughly 18 to 90 years. Participants' own reports of clinical history determined their cohort assignment. Cohort 3 recovery required two negative PCRs, clearance, or symptom resolution. Losses at the gene ends were 0 bases for V and 8 bases for J; bases not matched to a gene: 12. The CDR3 contains 16 residues. CDR1 is SGHKS and CDR2 is YYEKEE in the germline V gene (reference sequence). Assay: immunoSEQ multiplex PCR; the TCRdb copy retains only in-frame clones and omits some. The data hold about 200,000 clones, with about 80% observed a single time.

The source is a man aged 40-49 years who had recovered from COVID-19. The sample consisted of PBMCs or T cells enriched from blood (not recorded which). V and J are TRBV5-5 and TRBJ2-3; TRBD1 matches 7 bases. In nucleotides, the CDR3 is TGTGCCAGCAGCTTGGTCTCTTGGGACAGAGGTCGTACGCAGTATTTT. It is translated as CASSLVSWDRGRTQYF.